Listed here are 17 T cell receptor beta chains from one sample, sequenced in a study of memory CD4+ T cells and cytomegalovirus serostatus. The sort gate was single viable CD3+CD4+CD8-CD45RO+ cells for memory CD4+ T cells. Assay: immunoSEQ multiplex PCR; the TCRdb copy retains only in-frame clones and omits some. The sample records 46,000 or so clones, roughly 80% being singletons. The sequenced material came from memory CD4+ T cells from blood. All receptors derive from an adult in good health and CMV-seronegative.

The J gene is TRBJ1-6, the V gene TRBV5-1; possible D gene TRBD1, 6 bases. CDR3 length: 15 residues. CDR1 and CDR2 (germline): SGHRS, YFSETQ. Between the trimmed V and J ends, which lost 4 bases and 6 bases, there was a span of 14 bases. For the CDR3, the DNA is TGCGCCAGCAGCCCCGCCGGGGGCATTAATTCACCCCTCCACTTT. It codes for CASSPAGGINSPLHF.

The CDR3: CAWSAWFFSGQGTATNEKLFF. The CDR3 DNA reads TGTGCCTGGAGTGCCTGGTTCTTTTCCGGACAGGGGACCGCAACTAATGAAAAACTGTTTTTT. This rearrangement joins TRBV30 to TRBJ1-4; 9 positions match TRBD1. Germline loops: CDR1 GTSNPN, CDR2 SVGIG (reference sequence). V was clipped by 1 base and J by 0 bases; unmatched bases: 18. This CDR3 comprises 21 residues. Full variable domain (rest looked up from reference TRBV30 and TRBJ1-4): SQTIHQWPATLVQPVGSPLSLECTVEGTSNPNLYWYRQAAGRGLQLLFYSVGIGQISSEVPQNLSASRPQDRQFILSSKKLLLSDSGFYLCAWSAWFFSGQGTATNEKLFFGSGTQLSVL.

The chain carries TRBV15 and TRBJ2-1; a weak D match, TRBD1 (7 bases). The V end lost 0 bases, the J end lost 9 bases, and 18 bases lay between the germline ends. Germline values: CDR1 LNHNV, CDR2 YYDKDF (reference sequence). There are 16 residues in the CDR3. The chain's CDR3 is CATSRDVSGWDSEQFF. CDR3 coding DNA: TGTGCCACCAGCAGAGACGTAAGCGGGTGGGACAGTGAGCAGTTCTTC. Full variable domain (remainder filled in from reference TRBV15 and TRBJ2-1): DAMVIQNPRYQVTQFGKPVTLSCSQTLNHNVMYWYQQKSSQAPKLLFHYYDKDFNNEADTPDNFQSRRPNTSFCFLDIRSPGLGDTAMYLCATSRDVSGWDSEQFFGPGTRLTVL.

The chain carries TRBV19 and TRBJ1-1, with unresolved D. Trimming removed 3 bases at V and 1 base at J, with 9 bases between. There are 14 residues in the CDR3. Germline V CDR1 and CDR2: LNHDA, SQIVND (reference sequence). CDR3 in DNA: TGTGCCAGTAGTATTAGGGCTGGGAACACTGAAGCTTTCTTT. This sequence encodes CASSIRAGNTEAFF.

V and J are TRBV6-6 and TRBJ1-6; TRBD1 might be the D (5 bases). Deletions cut 4 bases from V and 10 bases from J, with 14 bases between. The CDR3 has 14 residues. Germline assignment: CDR1 MNHNY and CDR2 SVGAGI (reference sequence). This chain's CDR3 is CASSSTGGPSPLHF. In DNA, the CDR3 is TGTGCCAGCAGTTCCACCGGGGGACCCTCACCCCTCCACTTT.

V usage is TRBV7-2 and J usage is TRBJ2-3; D is unresolved. This CDR3 has 13 amino acids. The germline CDR1 and CDR2 sequences are SGHTA and FQGNSA. V lost 5 bases, J lost 4 bases, and 10 bases lay in between. Here the CDR3 reads CASSPYVSDTQYF. The CDR3 DNA follows: TGTGCCAGCAGCCCCTACGTGTCAGATACGCAGTATTTT.

The V and J genes are TRBV4-3 and TRBJ2-5; D not resolved. V lost 3 bases to trimming and J lost 2 bases, with 7 bases between them. The germline CDR1 and CDR2 sequences are LGHNA and YSLEER. CDR3 length: 13 residues. The CDR3 here is CASSQGRQETQYF. The CDR3 region has the DNA TGCGCCAGCAGCCAGGGTCGGCAAGAGACCCAGTACTTC.

V gene TRBV2 combines with J gene TRBJ1-5; D unresolved. The ends were cut back, 7 bases at V and 8 bases at J, with 15 bases in the middle. Germline values: CDR1 SNHLY, CDR2 FYNNEI. The length of the CDR3 is 13 residues. The CDR3 protein is CASNQRGLEPQHF. The CDR3, as DNA: TGTGCCAGCAATCAAAGAGGTTTGGAGCCCCAGCATTTT.

J is TRBJ2-1 and V is TRBV11-2; TRBD2 is a possible D gene (5 bases). V was pared by 1 base and J by 15 bases, with 22 bases between. There are 15 residues in the CDR3. CDR1 SGHAT and CDR2 FQNNGV come from the germline V gene. The CDR3 spells CASSLVYSIRDPPFF. Here the CDR3 DNA reads TGTGCCAGCAGCTTAGTTTATAGTATCCGGGATCCTCCGTTCTTC.

This chain joins TRBV5-1 and TRBJ2-2; tentatively, D is TRBD1 (6 bases). Between the trimmed V and J ends, which lost 8 bases and 0 bases, there was a span of 11 bases. The CDR3 consists of 14 residues. The germline V gene encodes CDR1 SGHRS and CDR2 YFSETQ. The CDR3 nucleotides are TGCGCCAGTCGGGACACCGCGAACACCGGGGAGCTGTTTTTT. This codes for CASRDTANTGELFF.

The chain is built from TRBV6-5 and TRBJ2-5, with 7 bases that match TRBD2. The CDR3 length is 15 residues. Trimming at V came to 7 bases and at J to 5 bases, leaving 13 bases not matched to a gene. CDR1 MNHEY and CDR2 SVGAGI come from the germline V gene. CDR3 loop: CASTKAAAGEETQYF. The CDR3 DNA sequence: TGTGCCAGCACTAAGGCGGCCGCGGGGGAGGAGACCCAGTACTTC.

The V call is TRBV7-2, the J call TRBJ2-5; D not certain. Per germline, CDR1 SGHTA and CDR2 FQGNSA. The CDR3 sequence is 11 residues long. V was trimmed by 2 bases and J by 5 bases, leaving 3 bases between them. The CDR3 DNA is TGTGCCAGCAGCTTAATGGAGACCCAGTACTTC. This gives the protein CASSLMETQYF.

The rearrangement links TRBV28 to TRBJ1-5, with no clear D. From germline, CDR1 is MDHEN and CDR2 SYDVKM. V was clipped by 4 bases and J by 5 bases, with 6 bases between them. This CDR3 region has 12 residues. CDR3 in DNA: TGTGCCAGCAGTTCTCGAGATCAGCCCCAGCATTTT. Amino acid sequence: CASSSRDQPQHF.

The chain couples TRBV7-9 to TRBJ1-6, with D perhaps TRBD1 (6 bases). With 5 bases removed from V and 4 bases from J, the gap between germline ends came to 12 bases. The CDR3 loop spans 15 amino acids. Germline V gene sequence: CDR1 SEHNR, CDR2 FQNEAQ (reference sequence). The DNA for the CDR3 is TGTGCCAGCAGCCGGACAGAGGGTTATAATTCACCCCTCCACTTT. As protein: CASSRTEGYNSPLHF.

CDR3 coding DNA: TGCGCCAGCAGCTTGGAGGGTGGCTTCGGGAGCAATCAGCCCCAGCATTTT. It encodes CASSLEGGFGSNQPQHF. The J gene is TRBJ1-5, the V gene TRBV5-1; D is ambiguous. The CDR3 runs 17 residues. Germline CDR1 is SGHRS and CDR2 is YFSETQ. V lost 0 bases and J 1 base, leaving 14 bases between the germline ends.

This clone was seen more than once but under ten times. This chain joins TRBV4-1 and TRBJ1-5, with D possibly TRBD1 on 5 matching bases. V lost 9 bases and J 7 bases, leaving 13 bases between the germline ends. Germline-derived CDR1 and CDR2 are MGHRA and YSYEKL. This CDR3 has 12 residues. CDR3 coding DNA: TGCGCCAGTCAGGGTCTGGGCCAGCCCCAGCATTTT. It encodes CASQGLGQPQHF.

The chain uses TRBV29-1 and TRBJ1-2; D may be TRBD1 (5 bases). This CDR3 is 12 amino acids long. Per germline, CDR1 SQVTM and CDR2 ANQGSEA. V was pared by 4 bases and J by 1 base, with 7 bases between. The CDR3 spells CSVVGDNYGYTF. Written as DNA, the CDR3 is TGCAGCGTTGTGGGGGATAACTATGGCTACACCTTC.